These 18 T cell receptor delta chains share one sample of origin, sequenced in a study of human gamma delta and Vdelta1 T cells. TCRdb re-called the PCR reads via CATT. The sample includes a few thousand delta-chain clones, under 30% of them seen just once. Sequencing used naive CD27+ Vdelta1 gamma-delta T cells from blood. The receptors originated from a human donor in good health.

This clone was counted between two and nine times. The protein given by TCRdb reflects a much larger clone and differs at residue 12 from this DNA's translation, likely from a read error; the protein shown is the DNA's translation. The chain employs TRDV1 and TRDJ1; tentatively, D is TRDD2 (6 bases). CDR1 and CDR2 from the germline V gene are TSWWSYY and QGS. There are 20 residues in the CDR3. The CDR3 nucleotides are TGTGCCTTAGGGGGCCTTCCACACTTGAACTGGAGGATAAAGACCGATAAACTCATCTTT. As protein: CALGGLPHLNWRIKTDKLIF.

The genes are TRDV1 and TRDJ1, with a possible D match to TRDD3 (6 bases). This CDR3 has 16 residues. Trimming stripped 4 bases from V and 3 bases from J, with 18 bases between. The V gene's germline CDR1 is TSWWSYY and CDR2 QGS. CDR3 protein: CALGVHPPGVADKLIF. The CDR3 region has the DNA TGTGCTCTTGGGGTCCATCCCCCTGGGGTCGCCGATAAACTCATCTTT.

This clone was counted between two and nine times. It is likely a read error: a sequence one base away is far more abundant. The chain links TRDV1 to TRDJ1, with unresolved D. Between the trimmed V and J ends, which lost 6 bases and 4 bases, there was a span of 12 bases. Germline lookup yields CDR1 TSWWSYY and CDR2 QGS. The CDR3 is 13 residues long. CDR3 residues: CALGDVRLDKLIF. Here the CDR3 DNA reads TGTGCTCTTGGAGACGTAAGGCTCGATAAACTCATCTTT.

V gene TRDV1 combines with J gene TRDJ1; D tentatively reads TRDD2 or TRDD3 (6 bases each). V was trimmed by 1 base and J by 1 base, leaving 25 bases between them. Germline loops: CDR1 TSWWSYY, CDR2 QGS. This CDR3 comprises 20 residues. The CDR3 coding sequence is TGTGCTCTTGGGGAACCCTACTATCCTACGCTGGGGATTGGCACCGATAAACTCATCTTT. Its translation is CALGEPYYPTLGIGTDKLIF.

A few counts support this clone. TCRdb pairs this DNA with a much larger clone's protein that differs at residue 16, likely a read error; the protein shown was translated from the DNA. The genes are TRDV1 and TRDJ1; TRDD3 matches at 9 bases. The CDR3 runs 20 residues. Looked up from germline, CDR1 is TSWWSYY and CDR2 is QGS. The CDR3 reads CALGAPTLKYWGRYTGKLIF. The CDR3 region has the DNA TGTGCTCTTGGGGCCCCCACTCTCAAGTACTGGGGGAGGTACACCGGTAAACTCATCTTT.

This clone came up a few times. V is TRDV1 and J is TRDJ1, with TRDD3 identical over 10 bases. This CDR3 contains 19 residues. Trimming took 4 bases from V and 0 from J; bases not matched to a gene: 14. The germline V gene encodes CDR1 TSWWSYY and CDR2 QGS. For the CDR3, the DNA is TGTGCTCTTGGGGTTACCTACGGTGGGGGATACCCATACACCGATAAACTCATCTTT. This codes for CALGVTYGGGYPYTDKLIF.

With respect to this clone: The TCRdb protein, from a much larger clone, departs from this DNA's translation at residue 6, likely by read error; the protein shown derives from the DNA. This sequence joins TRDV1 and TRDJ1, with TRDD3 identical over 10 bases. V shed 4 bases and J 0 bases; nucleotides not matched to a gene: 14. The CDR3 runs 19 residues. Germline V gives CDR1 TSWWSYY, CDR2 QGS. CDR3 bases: TGTGCTCTTGGGGCTCATCGTTTGGGGGATACCTGGTACACCGATAAACTCATCTTT. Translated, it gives CALGAHRLGDTWYTDKLIF.

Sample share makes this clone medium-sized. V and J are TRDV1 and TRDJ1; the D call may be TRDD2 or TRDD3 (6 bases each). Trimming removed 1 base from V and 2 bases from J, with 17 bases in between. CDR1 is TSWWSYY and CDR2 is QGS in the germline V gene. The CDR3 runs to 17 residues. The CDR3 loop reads CALGERILPYGTDKLIF. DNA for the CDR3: TGTGCTCTTGGGGAACGGATACTTCCTTACGGGACCGATAAACTCATCTTT.

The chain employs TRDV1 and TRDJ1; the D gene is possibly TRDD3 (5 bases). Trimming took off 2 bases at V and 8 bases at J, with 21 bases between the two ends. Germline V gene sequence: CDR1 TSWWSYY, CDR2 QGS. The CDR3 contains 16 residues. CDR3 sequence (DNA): TGTGCTCTTGGGGAATTTCGGGGACGATACTCGGTCAAACTCATCTTT. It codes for CALGEFRGRYSVKLIF.

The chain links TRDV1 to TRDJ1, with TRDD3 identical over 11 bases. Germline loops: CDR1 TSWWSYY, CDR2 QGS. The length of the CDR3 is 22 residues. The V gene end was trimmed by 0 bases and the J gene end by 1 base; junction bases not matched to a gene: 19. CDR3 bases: TGTGCTCTTGGGGAACTCGGTGGTCCCACTCCTTACTGGGGGATAGTCACCGATAAACTCATCTTT. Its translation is CALGELGGPTPYWGIVTDKLIF.

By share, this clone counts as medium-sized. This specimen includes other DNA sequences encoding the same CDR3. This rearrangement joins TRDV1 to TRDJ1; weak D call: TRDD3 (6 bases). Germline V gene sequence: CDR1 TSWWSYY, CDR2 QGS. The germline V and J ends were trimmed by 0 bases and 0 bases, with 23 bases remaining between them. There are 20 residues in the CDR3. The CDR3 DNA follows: TGTGCTCTTGGGGAACTGAGGGTCAGGGGGTGGGGGCCGAACACCGATAAACTCATCTTT. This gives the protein CALGELRVRGWGPNTDKLIF.

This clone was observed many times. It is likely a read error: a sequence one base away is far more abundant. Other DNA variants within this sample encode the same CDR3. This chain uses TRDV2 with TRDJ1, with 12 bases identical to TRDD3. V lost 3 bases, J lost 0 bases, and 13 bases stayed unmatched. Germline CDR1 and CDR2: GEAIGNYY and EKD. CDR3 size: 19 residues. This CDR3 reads CACDLELGDTLADTDKLIF. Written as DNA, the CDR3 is TGTGCCTGTGACCTAGAGCTGGGGGATACGTTGGCCGACACCGATAAACTCATCTTT.

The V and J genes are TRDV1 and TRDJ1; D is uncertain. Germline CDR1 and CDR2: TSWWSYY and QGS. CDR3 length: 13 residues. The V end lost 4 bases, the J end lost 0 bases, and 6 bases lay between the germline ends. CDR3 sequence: CALGGRHTDKLIF. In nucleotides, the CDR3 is TGTGCTCTTGGGGGACGCCACACCGATAAACTCATCTTT.

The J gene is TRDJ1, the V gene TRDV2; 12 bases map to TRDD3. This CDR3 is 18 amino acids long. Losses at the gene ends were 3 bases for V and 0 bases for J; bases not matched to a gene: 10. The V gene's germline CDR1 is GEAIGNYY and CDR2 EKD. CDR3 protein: CACDLELGDTPYTDKLIF. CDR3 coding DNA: TGTGCCTGTGACCTAGAACTGGGGGATACACCGTACACCGATAAACTCATCTTT.

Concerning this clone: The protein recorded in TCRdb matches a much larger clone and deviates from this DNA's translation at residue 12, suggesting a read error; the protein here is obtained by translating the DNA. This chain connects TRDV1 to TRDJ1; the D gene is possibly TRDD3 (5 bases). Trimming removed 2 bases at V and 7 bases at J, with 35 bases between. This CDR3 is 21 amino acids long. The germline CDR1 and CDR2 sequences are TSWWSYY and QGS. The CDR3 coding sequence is TGTGCTCTTGGGGAAAAGGCCCGGACTTACTGGAGGAGCCCAGGGTCGGTTAAACTCATCTTT. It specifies CALGEKARTYWRSPGSVKLIF.

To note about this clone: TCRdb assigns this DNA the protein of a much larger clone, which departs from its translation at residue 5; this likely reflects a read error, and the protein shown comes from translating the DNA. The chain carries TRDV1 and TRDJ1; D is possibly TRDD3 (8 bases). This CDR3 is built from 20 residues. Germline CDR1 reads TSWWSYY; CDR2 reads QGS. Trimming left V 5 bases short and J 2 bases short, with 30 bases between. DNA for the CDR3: TGTGCTCTTGGGTCTTTCCTACCCGTACTGGGGGTCGCGGAGACCGATAAACTCATCTTT. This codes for CALGSFLPVLGVAETDKLIF.

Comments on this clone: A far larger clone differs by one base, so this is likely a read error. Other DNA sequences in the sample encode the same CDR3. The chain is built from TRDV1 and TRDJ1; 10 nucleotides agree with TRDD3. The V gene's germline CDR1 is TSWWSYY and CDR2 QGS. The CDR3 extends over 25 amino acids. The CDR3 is CALGELVFVGAARTGGLYYTDKLIF. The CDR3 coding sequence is TGCGCTCTTGGGGAACTAGTCTTCGTCGGAGCGGCCCGTACTGGGGGATTGTACTACACCGATAAACTCATCTTT.

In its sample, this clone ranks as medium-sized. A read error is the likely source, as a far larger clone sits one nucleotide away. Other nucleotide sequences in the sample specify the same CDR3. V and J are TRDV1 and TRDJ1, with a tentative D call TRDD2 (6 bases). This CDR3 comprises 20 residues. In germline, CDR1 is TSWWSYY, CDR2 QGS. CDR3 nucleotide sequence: TGTGCTCTTGGGCCCTTTAAAGGTCCCTTCCCTGGTACGTACACCGATAAGCTCATCTTT. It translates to CALGPFKGPFPGTYTDKLIF.